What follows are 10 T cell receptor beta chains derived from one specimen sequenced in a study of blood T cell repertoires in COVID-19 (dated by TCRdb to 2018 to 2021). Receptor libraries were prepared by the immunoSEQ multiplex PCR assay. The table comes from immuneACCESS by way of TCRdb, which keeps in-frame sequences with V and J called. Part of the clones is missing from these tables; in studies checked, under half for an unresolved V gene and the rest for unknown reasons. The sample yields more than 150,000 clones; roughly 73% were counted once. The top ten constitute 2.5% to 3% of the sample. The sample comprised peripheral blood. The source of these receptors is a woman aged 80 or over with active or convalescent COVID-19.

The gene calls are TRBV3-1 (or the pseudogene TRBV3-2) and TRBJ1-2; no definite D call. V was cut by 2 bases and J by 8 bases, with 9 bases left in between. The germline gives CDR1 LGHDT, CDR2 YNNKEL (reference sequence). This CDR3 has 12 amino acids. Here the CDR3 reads CASSQIHLGYTF. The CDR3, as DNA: TGTGCCAGCAGCCAAATTCACCTAGGCTACACCTTC.

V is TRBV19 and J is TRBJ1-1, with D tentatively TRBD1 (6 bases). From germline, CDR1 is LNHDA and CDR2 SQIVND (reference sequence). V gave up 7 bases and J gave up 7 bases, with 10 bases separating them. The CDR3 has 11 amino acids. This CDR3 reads CASTQGLEAFF. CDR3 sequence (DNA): TGTGCCAGTACCCAGGGGCTTGAAGCTTTCTTT.

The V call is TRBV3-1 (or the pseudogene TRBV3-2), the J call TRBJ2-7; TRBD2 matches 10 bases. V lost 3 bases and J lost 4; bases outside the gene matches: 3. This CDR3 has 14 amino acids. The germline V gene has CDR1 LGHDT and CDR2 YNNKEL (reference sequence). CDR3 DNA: TGTGCCAGCAGCCATCAGCGGGGGGGGTACGAGCAGTACTTC. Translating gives CASSHQRGGYEQYF.

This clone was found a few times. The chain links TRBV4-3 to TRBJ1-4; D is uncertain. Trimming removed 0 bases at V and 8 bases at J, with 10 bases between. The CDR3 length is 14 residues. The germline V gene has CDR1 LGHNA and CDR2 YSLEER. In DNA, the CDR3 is TGCGCCAGCAGCCAAGACAGGTTAACCGAAAAACTGTTTTTT. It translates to CASSQDRLTEKLFF.

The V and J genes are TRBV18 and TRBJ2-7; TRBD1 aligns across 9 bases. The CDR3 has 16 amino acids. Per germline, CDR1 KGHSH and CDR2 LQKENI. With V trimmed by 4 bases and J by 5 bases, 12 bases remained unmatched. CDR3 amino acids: CASSLNSPGQGHEQYF. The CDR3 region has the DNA TGTGCCAGCTCACTAAATTCCCCGGGACAGGGCCACGAGCAGTACTTC.

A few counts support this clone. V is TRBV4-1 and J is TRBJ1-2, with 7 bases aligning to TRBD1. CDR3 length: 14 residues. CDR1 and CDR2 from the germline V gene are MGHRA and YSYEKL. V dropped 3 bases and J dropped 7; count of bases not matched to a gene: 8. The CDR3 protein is CASSQETGSLGYTF. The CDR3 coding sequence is TGCGCCAGCAGCCAGGAGACAGGGTCTCTTGGCTACACCTTC.

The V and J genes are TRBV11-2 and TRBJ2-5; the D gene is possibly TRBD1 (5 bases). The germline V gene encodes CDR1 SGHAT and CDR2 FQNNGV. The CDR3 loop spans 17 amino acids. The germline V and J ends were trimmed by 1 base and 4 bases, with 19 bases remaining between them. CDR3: CASSLVGQGFSLETQYF. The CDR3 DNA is TGTGCCAGCAGCTTAGTAGGGCAGGGCTTTAGTTTAGAGACCCAGTACTTC.

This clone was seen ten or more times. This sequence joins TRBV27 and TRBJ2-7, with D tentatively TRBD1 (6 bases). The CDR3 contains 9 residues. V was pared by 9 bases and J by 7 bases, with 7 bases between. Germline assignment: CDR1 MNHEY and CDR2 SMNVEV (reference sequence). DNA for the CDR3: TGTGCCAGAAGGGGGGAGCAGTACTTC. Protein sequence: CARRGEQYF.

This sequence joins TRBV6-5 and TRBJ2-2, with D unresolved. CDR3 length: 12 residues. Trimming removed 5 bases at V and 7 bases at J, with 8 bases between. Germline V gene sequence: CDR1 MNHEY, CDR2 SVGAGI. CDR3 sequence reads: CASSPLNGELFF. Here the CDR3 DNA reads TGTGCCAGCAGTCCCTTAAACGGGGAGCTGTTTTTT.

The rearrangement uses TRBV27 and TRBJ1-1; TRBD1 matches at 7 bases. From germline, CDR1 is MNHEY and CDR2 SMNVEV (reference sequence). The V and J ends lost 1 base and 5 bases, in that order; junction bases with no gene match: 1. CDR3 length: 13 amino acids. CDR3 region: CASSLYRGTEAFF. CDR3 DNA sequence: TGTGCCAGCAGTTTATACAGGGGTACTGAAGCTTTCTTT.